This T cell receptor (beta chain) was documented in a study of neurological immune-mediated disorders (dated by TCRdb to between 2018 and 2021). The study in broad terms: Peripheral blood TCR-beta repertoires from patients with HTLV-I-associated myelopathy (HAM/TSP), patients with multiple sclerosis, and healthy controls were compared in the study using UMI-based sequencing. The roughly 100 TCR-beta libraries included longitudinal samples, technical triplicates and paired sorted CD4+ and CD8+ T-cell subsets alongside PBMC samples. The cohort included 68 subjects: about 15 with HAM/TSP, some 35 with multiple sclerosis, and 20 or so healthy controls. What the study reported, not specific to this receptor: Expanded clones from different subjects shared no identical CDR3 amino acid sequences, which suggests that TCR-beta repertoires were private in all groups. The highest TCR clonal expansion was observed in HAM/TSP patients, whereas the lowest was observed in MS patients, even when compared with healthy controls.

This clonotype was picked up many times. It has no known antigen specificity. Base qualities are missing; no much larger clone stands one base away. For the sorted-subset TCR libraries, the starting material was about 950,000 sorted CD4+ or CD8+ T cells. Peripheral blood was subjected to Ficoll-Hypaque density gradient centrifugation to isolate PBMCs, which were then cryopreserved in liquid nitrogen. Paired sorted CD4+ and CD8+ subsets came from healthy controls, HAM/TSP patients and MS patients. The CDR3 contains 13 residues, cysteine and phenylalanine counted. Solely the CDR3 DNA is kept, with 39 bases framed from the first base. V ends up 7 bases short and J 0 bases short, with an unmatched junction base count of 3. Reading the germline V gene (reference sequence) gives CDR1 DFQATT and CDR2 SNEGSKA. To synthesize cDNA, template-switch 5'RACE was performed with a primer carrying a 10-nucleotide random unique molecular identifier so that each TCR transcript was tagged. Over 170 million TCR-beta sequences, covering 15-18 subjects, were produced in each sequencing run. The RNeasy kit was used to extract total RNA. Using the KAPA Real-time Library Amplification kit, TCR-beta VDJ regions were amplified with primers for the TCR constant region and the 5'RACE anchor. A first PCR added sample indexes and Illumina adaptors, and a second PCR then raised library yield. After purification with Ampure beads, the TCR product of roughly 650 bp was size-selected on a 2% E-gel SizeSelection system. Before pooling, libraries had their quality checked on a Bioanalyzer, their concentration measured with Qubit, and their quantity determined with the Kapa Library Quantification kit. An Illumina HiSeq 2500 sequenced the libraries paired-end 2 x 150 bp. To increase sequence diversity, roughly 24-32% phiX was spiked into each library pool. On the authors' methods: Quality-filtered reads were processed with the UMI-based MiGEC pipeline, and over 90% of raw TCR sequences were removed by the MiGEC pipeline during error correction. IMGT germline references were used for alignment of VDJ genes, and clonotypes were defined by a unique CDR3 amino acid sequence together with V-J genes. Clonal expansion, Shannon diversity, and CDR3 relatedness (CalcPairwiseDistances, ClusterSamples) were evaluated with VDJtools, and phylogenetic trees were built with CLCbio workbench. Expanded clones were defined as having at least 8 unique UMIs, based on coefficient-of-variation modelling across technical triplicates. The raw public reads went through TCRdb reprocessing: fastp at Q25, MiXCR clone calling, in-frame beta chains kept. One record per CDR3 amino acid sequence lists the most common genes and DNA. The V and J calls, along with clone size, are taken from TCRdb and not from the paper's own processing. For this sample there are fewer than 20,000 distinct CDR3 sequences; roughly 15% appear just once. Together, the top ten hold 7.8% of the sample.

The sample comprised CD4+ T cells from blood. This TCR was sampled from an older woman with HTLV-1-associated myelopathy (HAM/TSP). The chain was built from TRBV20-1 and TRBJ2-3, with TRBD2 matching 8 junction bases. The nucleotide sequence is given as TGCAGTGTAGCTAGCGGGAGCACAGATACGCAGTATTTT. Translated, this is CSVASGSTDTQYF.